The T cell receptor beta chain under discussion was sequenced for a study of cytomegalovirus exposure and HLA in healthy donors. The sample holds one count of this clone. The target antigen is unknown. Amplification used 60 Vbeta primers and 13 Jbeta primers. The data were produced by immunoSEQ multiplex PCR, yet TCRdb's version contains in-frame clones alone and is incomplete. The sample has 300,000 or so clones, approximately 84% seen once. Whole-study findings and limits: Per a prior analysis, the majority of TCR beta V segments were productive roughly 87% or roughly 30% of the time.

The CDR3 is made up of 16 amino acids. Trimming removed 5 bases from V and 7 bases from J; junction bases left unmatched: 11. The germline CDR1 and CDR2 sequences are LNHDA and SQIVND (reference sequence). This TCR was sampled from a woman aged 40 to 50 in good health and CMV-seropositive. This sequence joins TRBV19 and TRBJ1-5, with 10 bases identical to TRBD1. The sequencing sample was made of PBMCs. The CDR3 coding sequence is TGTGCCAGTAGTGCCTTGACAGGGGGCGCGGGGCAGCCCCAGCATTTT. Amino acids: CASSALTGGAGQPQHF.